The rows below give T cell receptor beta chains drawn from one sample of a study of immune evolution from preneoplasia to lung adenocarcinoma. The repertoire was sequenced with immunoSEQ multiplex PCR; TCRdb's copy has only in-frame clones and lacks some. The profile covers several thousand clones, with approximately 86% appearing a single time and roughly 6.3% taken by the ten largest. The sample was FFPE minimally invasive lung adenocarcinoma tissue. The origin of the receptors is a donor aged 70 or older with lung adenocarcinoma. CDR3s include the opening cysteine and the closing phenylalanine or tryptophan. The order of the fields is V gene, J gene, CDR3 protein.

v_call: TRBV25-1; j_call: TRBJ2-1; cdr3_aa: CASSDWLSYNEQFF
v_call: TRBV5-6; j_call: TRBJ1-2; cdr3_aa: CASSLRDIYGYTF
v_call: TRBV7-7; j_call: TRBJ2-5; cdr3_aa: CASSLEGLGTQYF
v_call: TRBV28; j_call: TRBJ1-2; cdr3_aa: CASSKGQGTDGYTF
v_call: TRBV7-9; j_call: TRBJ2-1; cdr3_aa: CASSLGTSGEQFF
v_call: TRBV28; j_call: TRBJ1-2; cdr3_aa: CASSSVYYGYTF
v_call: TRBV6-4; j_call: TRBJ2-1; cdr3_aa: CASSDLAGFSYNEQFF
v_call: TRBV7-6; j_call: TRBJ2-1; cdr3_aa: CASSPGFLAVVF
v_call: TRBV29-1; j_call: TRBJ1-5; cdr3_aa: CSVLEQGAGQPQHF
v_call: TRBV19; j_call: TRBJ2-3; cdr3_aa: CASNRKGLPKPTDTQYF
v_call: TRBV27; j_call: TRBJ2-1; cdr3_aa: CASGKGYNEQFF
v_call: TRBV6-1; j_call: TRBJ1-2; cdr3_aa: CATRMTGLYGYTF
v_call: TRBV2; j_call: TRBJ2-7; cdr3_aa: CASRSGSIYEQYF
v_call: TRBV7-8; j_call: TRBJ1-1; cdr3_aa: CASSLATTGSQAFF
v_call: TRBV18; j_call: TRBJ1-2; cdr3_aa: CASSHLDPWDYGYTF
v_call: TRBV9; j_call: TRBJ2-1; cdr3_aa: CASSTQQFF
v_call: TRBV11-2; j_call: -; cdr3_aa: CASSRAPGQGASYEQYF
v_call: TRBV10-1; j_call: TRBJ2-2; cdr3_aa: CASSQRGAGELFF
v_call: TRBV10-1; j_call: TRBJ1-1; cdr3_aa: CASRDLRSNTEAFF
v_call: TRBV7-9; j_call: TRBJ2-5; cdr3_aa: CASSLEGRVETQYF
v_call: TRBV9; j_call: TRBJ1-3; cdr3_aa: CASSVRAGGSGNTIYF
v_call: TRBV7-3; j_call: TRBJ1-3; cdr3_aa: CVKALRPLGPGNTIYF
v_call: TRBV7-3; j_call: TRBJ2-3; cdr3_aa: CASSLLAGGPTDTQYF
v_call: TRBV27; j_call: TRBJ1-2; cdr3_aa: CASSLPGQGVVGYGYTF
v_call: TRBV28; j_call: TRBJ1-5; cdr3_aa: CASSRSEQPQHF
v_call: TRBV6-5; j_call: TRBJ1-1; cdr3_aa: CASSYERVSTEAFF
v_call: TRBV7-9; j_call: TRBJ2-7; cdr3_aa: CASSWPYSGYEQYF
v_call: TRBV28; j_call: TRBJ1-2; cdr3_aa: CASSSRGYGYTF
v_call: TRBV5-4; j_call: TRBJ2-7; cdr3_aa: CASSLRGPHEQYF
v_call: TRBV5-1; j_call: TRBJ2-1; cdr3_aa: CASSLEATGIHVAGGSNEQFF
v_call: TRBV19; j_call: TRBJ2-2; cdr3_aa: CASSSRVSGELFF
v_call: TRBV7-9; j_call: TRBJ1-2; cdr3_aa: CASSLPGEGYGYTF
v_call: TRBV5-8; j_call: TRBJ1-1; cdr3_aa: CASSLIGGTEAFF
v_call: TRBV15; j_call: TRBJ2-1; cdr3_aa: CATSIGQGVDNEQFF
v_call: TRBV11-2; j_call: TRBJ1-2; cdr3_aa: CASSLSTGSGTF
v_call: TRBV5-1; j_call: TRBJ2-7; cdr3_aa: CASSAGLVRAEQYF
v_call: TRBV7-8; j_call: TRBJ2-2; cdr3_aa: CASTPTDRTNTGELFF